Below, 30 T cell receptor beta chains from the same sample are listed, as sequenced in a study of CD8 T cells in ankylosing spondylitis. Broader study findings: A motif in TCR beta, a set of eight highly homologous variants, appeared characteristic of ankylosing spondylitis blood.

These TCRs' antigens remain unknown. TCRdb reanalysed the 5' RACE reads using MiXCR and keeps one entry per CDR3 protein. Of around 130,000 distinct CDR3 sequences listed, more than 15% were seen once; the top ten hold 30% to 35%. Specimen: blood, either unsorted or a sorted T cell fraction (not recorded which). These TCRs come from a male donor with ankylosing spondylitis.

This chain uses TRBV20-1 with TRBJ2-7; 10 nucleotides match TRBD2. Germline CDR1 DFQATT, CDR2 SNEGSKA (reference sequence). Trimming at V came to 5 bases and at J to 6 bases, leaving 13 bases not matched to a gene. The CDR3 loop spans 15 amino acids. The CDR3 bases are TGCAGTGCTGAGCGGGAGGGTCTACTGAGTGGCGAGCAGTACTTC. Protein product: CSAEREGLLSGEQYF.

This clonotype has more than one count but fewer than ten. The DNA for the CDR3 is TGCAGCGTTGAAGAAGGGGGCAGAGGGGCTGGGGCCAACGTCCTGACTTTC. Protein product: CSVEEGGRGAGANVLTF. The chain employs TRBV29-1 and TRBJ2-6, with 7 bases fitting TRBD1. Trimming cost V 0 bases and J 2 bases; bases outside gene matches: 7. Germline-derived CDR1 and CDR2 are SQVTM and ANQGSEA. The CDR3 is 17 residues long. Combining the CDR3 with reference TRBV29-1 and TRBJ2-6 gives the whole variable domain SAVISQKPSRDICQRGTSLTIQCQVDSQVTMMFWYRQQPGQSLTLIATANQGSEATYESGFVIDKFPISRPNLTFSTLTVSNMSPEDSSIYLCSVEEGGRGAGANVLTFGAGSRLTVL.

This rearrangement joins TRBV29-1 to TRBJ1-2; D ambiguous. The CDR3 runs 13 residues. The germline gives CDR1 SQVTM, CDR2 ANQGSEA. Trimming stripped 8 bases from V and 1 base from J, with 14 bases between. CDR3 nucleotides: TGCAGCTCCGAGACCACTAATAACTATGGCTACACCTTC. It is translated as CSSETTNNYGYTF.

The chain links TRBV5-1 to TRBJ2-6; possible D gene TRBD2, 5 bases. The CDR3 runs to 14 residues. V gave up 7 bases and J gave up 1 base, with 9 bases separating them. Germline V CDR1 and CDR2: SGHRS, YFSETQ. CDR3 nucleotide sequence: TGCGCCAGCTACGAGGGTTCTGGGGCCAACGTCCTGACTTTC. Translated, it gives CASYEGSGANVLTF.

This clonotype was seen a handful of times. This chain uses TRBV4-1 with TRBJ1-4, with D uncertain. Looked up from germline, CDR1 is MGHRA and CDR2 is YSYEKL. The CDR3 contains 18 residues. Trimming left V 1 base short and J 0 bases short, with 15 bases between. The chain's CDR3 is CASSQVWAVSTTNEKLFF. Here the CDR3 DNA reads TGCGCCAGCAGCCAAGTATGGGCGGTCAGCACAACTAATGAAAAACTGTTTTTT.

The chain is built from TRBV7-9 and TRBJ2-3, with 8 bases matching TRBD2. From germline, CDR1 is SEHNR and CDR2 FQNEAQ (reference sequence). This CDR3 comprises 16 residues. Losses at the gene ends were 5 bases for V and 1 base for J; bases not matched to a gene: 8. CDR3 sequence reads: CASSPKTSVGTDTQYF. The DNA for the CDR3 is TGTGCCAGCAGCCCCAAGACTAGCGTCGGCACAGATACGCAGTATTTT.

This chain joins TRBV7-9 and TRBJ2-1; D perhaps matches TRBD1 (5 bases). Trimming took off 5 bases at V and 4 bases at J, with 18 bases between the two ends. Germline CDR1 and CDR2: SEHNR and FQNEAQ (reference sequence). This CDR3 is built from 16 residues. The CDR3 sequence: CASSSGAGNEYNEQFF. The CDR3 DNA sequence: TGTGCCAGCAGCAGTGGGGCAGGGAACGAGTACAATGAGCAGTTCTTC.

CDR3: CASSYSKTSGAYEQYF. The CDR3 coding sequence is TGTGCCAGCAGTTACTCGAAGACTAGCGGAGCCTACGAGCAGTACTTC. The chain uses TRBV6-2 or TRBV6-3 and TRBJ2-7; 9 bases match TRBD2. This CDR3 has 16 amino acids. Per the germline V gene, CDR1 is MNHEY and CDR2 is SVGEGT. J lost 2 bases, V lost 0 bases, and 5 bases had no gene match.

The rearrangement uses TRBV7-8 and TRBJ2-3; D gene unclear. Germline values: CDR1 SGHVS, CDR2 FQNEAQ. Trimming removed 6 bases at V and 2 bases at J, with 6 bases between. CDR3 size: 12 residues. The CDR3 DNA is TGTGCCAGCAGACCCTCCACAGATACGCAGTATTTT. Translating gives CASRPSTDTQYF.

This chain uses TRBV7-8 with TRBJ2-1; tentative D call: TRBD2 (6 bases). The CDR3 sequence is 16 residues long. CDR1 SGHVS and CDR2 FQNEAQ come from the germline V gene. V lost 1 base to trimming and J lost 6 bases, with 16 bases between them. CDR3 residues: CASSLVGSGLGNEQFF. CDR3 nucleotides: TGTGCCAGCAGCTTAGTTGGTTCGGGACTGGGCAATGAGCAGTTCTTC.

This clonotype has at least ten counts. The chain employs TRBV6-1 and TRBJ2-2, with 11 nucleotides matching TRBD2. Germline V CDR1 and CDR2: MNHNS, SASEGT. This CDR3 spans 15 amino acids. V trimming: 6 bases; J trimming: 4 bases; junction bases outside the gene matches: 4. The CDR3: CASSIAGGGTGELFF. The CDR3 DNA sequence: TGTGCCAGCAGCATAGCGGGAGGGGGCACCGGGGAGCTGTTTTTT.

This clonotype has more than one count but fewer than ten. The chain employs TRBV12-3 or TRBV12-4 and TRBJ1-2; 8 bases align to TRBD1. V gave up 3 bases and J gave up 7 bases; unmatched junction bases: 1. This CDR3 spans 12 amino acids. CDR3: CASSFQGAGYTF. CDR3 nucleotide sequence: TGTGCCAGCAGTTTCCAGGGGGCTGGCTACACCTTC.

The J gene is TRBJ2-3, the V gene TRBV27, with 9 nucleotides matching TRBD2. The V and J ends lost 0 bases and 7 bases, in that order; junction bases with no gene match: 5. This CDR3 comprises 15 residues. Germline CDR1 reads MNHEY; CDR2 reads SMNVEV (reference sequence). CDR3: CASSLSAGGVYTQYF. DNA for the CDR3: TGTGCCAGCAGTTTATCCGCGGGAGGGGTGTATACGCAGTATTTT.

The rearrangement links TRBV4-2 to TRBJ1-1; possible D gene TRBD1, 6 bases. CDR1 is LGHNA, CDR2 YNFKEQ, per germline. The CDR3 covers 14 residues. V gave up 4 bases and J gave up 1 base, with 10 bases separating them. This chain's CDR3 is CASSRSGENTEAFF. In nucleotides, the CDR3 is TGTGCCAGCAGCCGTTCAGGGGAGAACACTGAAGCTTTCTTT.

The chain is built from TRBV7-9 and TRBJ2-1; tentatively, D is TRBD2 (6 bases). V was trimmed by 3 bases and J by 1 base, leaving 10 bases between them. Germline CDR1 and CDR2: SEHNR and FQNEAQ (reference sequence). There are 15 residues in the CDR3. The CDR3 spells CASSFGRTSYNEQFF. CDR3 in DNA: TGTGCCAGCAGCTTTGGGAGGACTTCCTACAATGAGCAGTTCTTC. Full variable domain (missing parts from reference TRBV7-9 and TRBJ2-1): DTGVSQNPRHKITKRGQNVTFRCDPISEHNRLYWYRQTLGQGPEFLTYFQNEAQLEKSRLLSDRFSAERPKGSFSTLEIQRTEQGDSAMYLCASSFGRTSYNEQFFGPGTRLTVL.

This chain connects TRBV5-1 to TRBJ2-7; the D gene is possibly TRBD1 (6 bases). The germline V gene has CDR1 SGHRS and CDR2 YFSETQ. The ends were cut back, 7 bases at V and 2 bases at J, with 13 bases in the middle. This CDR3 has 13 amino acids. The CDR3 nucleotides are TGCGCCAGCGGCACGACAGGAACCTACGAGCAGTACTTC. As protein: CASGTTGTYEQYF.

This clonotype has at least ten counts. The chain couples TRBV4-1 to TRBJ1-6; no clear D. Trimming took 1 base from V and 5 from J, leaving 15 bases between them. This CDR3 region has 17 residues. From germline, CDR1 is MGHRA and CDR2 YSYEKL. Here the CDR3 DNA reads TGCGCCAGCAGCCAAGCCGCGGCGGCAACGCATAATTCACCCCTCCACTTT. Residues: CASSQAAAATHNSPLHF.

The CDR3 is CASSKVRGMGDTDTQYF. In nucleotides, the CDR3 is TGTGCCAGCAGCAAAGTGAGGGGGATGGGGGACACAGATACGCAGTATTTT. The chain uses TRBV21-1 and TRBJ2-3; the listed D gene, TRBD1, was not tested against the DNA. TRBV21-1 is labeled a pseudogene. The length of the CDR3 is 17 residues.

The chain employs TRBV20-1 and TRBJ2-1, with D possibly TRBD2 on 5 matching bases. The ends were cut back, 3 bases at V and 0 bases at J, with 15 bases in the middle. From germline, CDR1 is DFQATT and CDR2 SNEGSKA (reference sequence). CDR3 size: 16 residues. The CDR3 bases are TGCAGTGCTAGTTTCCCGAGGAGGCGCTCCTACAATGAGCAGTTCTTC. Its translation is CSASFPRRRSYNEQFF.

This clonotype was counted a few times. J is TRBJ2-7 and V is TRBV28, with no clear D. V dropped 3 bases and J dropped 7 bases, with 7 bases sitting between them. Germline V gene data show CDR1 as MDHEN and CDR2 as SYDVKM. The CDR3 is 11 residues long. The CDR3: CASSFGIEQYF. The CDR3 region has the DNA TGTGCCAGCAGTTTTGGCATTGAGCAGTACTTC. The full variable domain, in which reference TRBV28 and TRBJ2-7 provide the parts outside the CDR3, is DVKVTQSSRYLVKRTGEKVFLECVQDMDHENMFWYRQDPGLGLRLIYFSYDVKMKEKGDIPEGYSVSREKKERFSLILESASTNQTSMYLCASSFGIEQYFGPGTRLTVT.

With respect to this clonotype: The junction does not match germline at one end; this may be a read error. V and J are TRBV29-1 and TRBJ2-1, with D perhaps TRBD1 (5 bases). This CDR3 is 11 amino acids long. The germline V gene has CDR1 SQVTM and CDR2 ANQGSEA. CDR3 DNA sequence: TGCAGCGTACCAGGTTTAGACAGTGCGCTCTTC. As protein: CSVPGLDSALF.

The rearrangement uses TRBV29-1 and TRBJ2-7, with 9 bases that match TRBD1. The germline CDR1 and CDR2 sequences are SQVTM and ANQGSEA. J lost 5 bases, V lost 0 bases, and 5 bases had no gene match. The CDR3 is made up of 14 amino acids. CDR3 bases: TGCAGCGTTGAAGATTTGGGGACAGGGAACGAGCAGTACTTC. Its protein product is CSVEDLGTGNEQYF.

The chain's CDR3 is CASSLEGGQETQYF. The CDR3 DNA is TGTGCCAGCAGCTTAGAAGGGGGGCAAGAGACCCAGTACTTC. The chain employs TRBV7-9 and TRBJ2-5, with D possibly being TRBD1 or TRBD2 (6 bases each). The V end was cut by 1 base, the J end by 2 bases, with 8 bases between. The CDR3 is 14 amino acids. Per the germline V gene, CDR1 is SEHNR and CDR2 is FQNEAQ (reference sequence).

This clonotype was seen more than once but under ten times. V gene TRBV20-1 combines with J gene TRBJ2-2; D is ambiguous. Trimming took 4 bases from V and 8 from J, leaving 11 bases between them. This CDR3 has 12 residues. Germline-derived CDR1 and CDR2 are DFQATT and SNEGSKA (reference sequence). The CDR3: CSATLYSGELFF. The CDR3 nucleotides read TGCAGTGCTACTTTATATTCAGGGGAGCTGTTTTTT.

The CDR3 nucleotides are TGTGCCAGCAGCCAAGATCTGTCGAGAGCCGGTGACCTCCACTTT. It codes for CASSQDLSRAGDLHF. This rearrangement joins TRBV4-2 to TRBJ1-6; D not certain. There are 15 residues in the CDR3. Germline CDR1 reads LGHNA; CDR2 reads YNFKEQ. Trimming stripped 0 bases from V and 15 bases from J, with 18 bases between.

This clonotype was recorded many times. V usage is TRBV3-1 and J usage is TRBJ2-1; 9 positions match TRBD2. Losses at the gene ends were 4 bases for V and 7 bases for J; bases not matched to a gene: 8. This CDR3 has 15 amino acids. Germline CDR1 is LGHDT and CDR2 is YNNKEL (reference sequence). For the CDR3, the DNA is TGTGCCAGCAGCCTCGGGGTAGCGGGAGAGAATGAGCAGTTCTTC. Protein: CASSLGVAGENEQFF.

The sample holds many counts of this clonotype. V is TRBV12-3 or TRBV12-4 and J is TRBJ2-1, with D uncertain. This CDR3 region has 11 residues. The ends were cut back, 6 bases at V and 6 bases at J, with 6 bases in the middle. Written as DNA, the CDR3 is TGTGCCAGCAGAGACATCAATGAGCAGTTCTTC. As protein: CASRDINEQFF.

The chain uses TRBV24-1 and TRBJ2-2; D remains unclear. The CDR3 sequence is 13 residues long. Germline CDR1 KGHDR, CDR2 SFDVKD. The ends were cut back, 1 base at V and 6 bases at J, with 5 bases in the middle. CDR3 sequence reads: CATSDFPPGELFF. The CDR3 DNA is TGTGCCACCAGTGATTTTCCGCCCGGGGAGCTGTTTTTT.

This clonotype came up once. The chain joins TRBV10-2 to TRBJ1-4; TRBD1 aligns across 10 bases. V dropped 0 bases and J dropped 5; count of bases not matched to a gene: 0. Germline V gene sequence: CDR1 WSHSY, CDR2 SAAADI. This CDR3 has 15 amino acids. The DNA of the CDR3 is TGCGCCAGCAGTGAGTCGGGACAGGGGAATGAAAAACTGTTTTTT. Translation gives CASSESGQGNEKLFF.

This clonotype was seen ten or more times. This chain uses TRBV7-9 with TRBJ2-4; D unresolved. Trimming took 8 bases from V and 3 from J, leaving 11 bases between them. Germline V gene data show CDR1 as SEHNR and CDR2 as FQNEAQ (reference sequence). The CDR3 covers 13 residues. This CDR3 reads CASSSVYKNIQYF. CDR3 nucleotide sequence: TGTGCCAGCTCTTCGGTGTACAAAAACATTCAGTACTTC.